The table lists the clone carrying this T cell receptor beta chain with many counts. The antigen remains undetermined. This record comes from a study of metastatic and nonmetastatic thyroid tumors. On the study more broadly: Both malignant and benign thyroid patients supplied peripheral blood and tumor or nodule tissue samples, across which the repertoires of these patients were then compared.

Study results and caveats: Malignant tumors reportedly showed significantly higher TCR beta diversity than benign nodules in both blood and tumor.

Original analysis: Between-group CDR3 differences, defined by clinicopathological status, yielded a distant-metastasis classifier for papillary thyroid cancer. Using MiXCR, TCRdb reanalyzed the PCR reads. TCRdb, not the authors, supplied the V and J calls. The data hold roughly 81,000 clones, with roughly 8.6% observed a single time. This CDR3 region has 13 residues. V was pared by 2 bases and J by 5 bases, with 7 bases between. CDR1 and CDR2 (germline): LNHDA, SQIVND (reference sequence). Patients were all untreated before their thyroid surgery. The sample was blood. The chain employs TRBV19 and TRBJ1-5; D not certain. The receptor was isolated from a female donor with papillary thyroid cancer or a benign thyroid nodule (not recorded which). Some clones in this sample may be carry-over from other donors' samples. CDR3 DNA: TGTGCCAGTAGTATACAGGTGGATCAGCCCCAGCATTTT. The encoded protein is CASSIQVDQPQHF. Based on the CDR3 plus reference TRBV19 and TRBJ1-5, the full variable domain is DGGITQSPKYLFRKEGQNVTLSCEQNLNHDAMYWYRQDPGQGLRLIYYSQIVNDFQKGDIAEGYSVSREKKESFPLTVTSAQKNPTAFYLCASSIQVDQPQHFGDGTRLSIL.